A selection of T cell receptor beta chains follows, all from one sample in a study of identical twins. MiXCR was run by TCRdb on the 5' RACE reads, yielding one entry per CDR3 protein. The sample includes hundreds of thousands of distinct CDR3 sequences, roughly 18% of them seen just once. The sample was also reused in another study, on T cells expressing NK-cell markers.

What was sequenced was PBMCs. These TCRs come from a woman between 18 and 30 years old in good health. CDR3s include the opening cysteine and the closing phenylalanine or tryptophan. A D gene is named only where the DNA matches it firmly. Size is stated for part of the rows, as once, few or many counts, or as a class when the clone is expanded.

j_call | d_call | clone_size | v_call | cdr3_aa | cdr3_nt
TRBJ1-1 | - | - | TRBV2 | CASKQDPRGTEAFF | TGTGCCAGCAAGCAGGACCCCCGGGGCACTGAAGCTTTCTTT
TRBJ2-1 | - | few | TRBV6-1 | CASRTSDSYNEQFF | TGTGCCAGCAGGACATCTGACTCCTACAATGAGCAGTTCTTC
TRBJ2-1 | - | - | TRBV3-1 | CASSQDLRSRMTKQFF | TGTGCCAGCAGCCAAGATCTAAGGAGCCGTATGACTAAGCAGTTCTTC
TRBJ2-4 | TRBD2 | - | TRBV27 | CASSPDLAGLQNF | TGTGCCAGCAGCCCGGACCTAGCGGGACTCCAAAACTTC
TRBJ2-5 | TRBD2 | few | TRBV5-1 | CASSFGLAGFQETQYF | TGCGCCAGCAGCTTTGGACTAGCGGGATTCCAAGAGACCCAGTACTTC
TRBJ1-1 | - | - | TRBV7-9 | CASSFGQVAAFF | TGTGCCAGCAGCTTCGGACAAGTGGCAGCTTTCTTT
TRBJ2-5 | - | - | TRBV6-1 | CASSAVYQETQYF | TGTGCCAGCAGTGCAGTGTACCAAGAGACCCAGTACTTC
TRBJ2-3 | - | few | TRBV10-2 | CASSGLRGDTQYF | TGCGCCAGCAGTGGACTAAGGGGAGATACGCAGTATTTT
TRBJ2-2 | - | - | TRBV6-2/TRBV6-3 | CASSLLGAGGTGELFF | TGTGCCAGCAGCCTTCTAGGGGCGGGTGGCACCGGGGAGCTGTTTTTT
TRBJ2-3 | TRBD2 | few | TRBV6-1 | CASTRSGVSTDTQYF | TGTGCCAGCACCCGGAGCGGGGTTAGCACAGATACGCAGTATTTT
TRBJ2-3 | TRBD2 | few | TRBV4-2 | CASSQKTSGGTDTQYF | TGTGCCAGCAGCCAGAAGACTAGCGGGGGTACAGATACGCAGTATTTT
TRBJ2-1 | - | - | TRBV25-1 | CASSELGLTVGGEQFF | TGTGCCAGCAGTGAACTCGGCCTGACCGTCGGGGGTGAGCAGTTCTTC
TRBJ1-3 | TRBD1 | - | TRBV7-9 | CASSPTGGSGNTIYF | TGTGCCAGCAGCCCAACAGGGGGCTCTGGAAACACCATATATTTT
TRBJ2-3 | - | - | TRBV6-1 | CASSPRDFTDTQYF | TGTGCCAGCAGCCCGAGGGATTTCACAGATACGCAGTATTTT